A single sample is the source of the 20 T cell receptor beta chains below, sequenced in a study of T cell changes during pregnancy in multiple sclerosis. TCRdb's table, derived via immunoSEQ multiplex PCR, lists solely in-frame clones and lacks some. The data hold 40,000 or so clones, with just over 90% observed a single time. The material sequenced was CD4+ T cells from peripheral blood mononuclear cells, taken in the third trimester of pregnancy. Receptors originate from a female donor with multiple sclerosis, enrolled in a pregnancy study.

This clone turned up a few times. The rearrangement joins TRBV4-2 to TRBJ1-6; 8 bases align to TRBD1. CDR1 and CDR2 from the germline V gene are LGHNA and YNFKEQ. V lost 3 bases to trimming and J lost 12 bases; unmatched junction nucleotides: 4. This CDR3 is 13 amino acids long. The CDR3 is CASSHGQGEPLHF. Written as DNA, the CDR3 is TGTGCCAGCAGCCATGGACAGGGAGAACCCCTCCACTTT.

This chain joins TRBV18 and TRBJ2-3, with D unclear. Trimming took off 1 base at V and 6 bases at J, with 23 bases between the two ends. The germline V gene has CDR1 KGHSH and CDR2 LQKENI. CDR3 length: 18 residues. The CDR3 region has the DNA TGTGCCAGCTCACCACTAACCCTCTTAGGTGGAGTGAGGGATACGCAGTATTTT. This gives the protein CASSPLTLLGGVRDTQYF.

This chain links TRBV5-5 with TRBJ1-1; D is perhaps TRBD1 (6 bases). Germline V gene lookup returns CDR1 SGHKS and CDR2 YYEKEE (reference sequence). The V and J ends lost 3 bases and 6 bases respectively, with 18 bases between them. The CDR3 spans 15 residues. This chain's CDR3 is CASSSLGEGDAEAFF. In nucleotides, the CDR3 is TGTGCCAGCAGCTCCCTAGGGGAGGGGGATGCTGAAGCTTTCTTT. The full variable domain, completed using reference TRBV5-5 and TRBJ1-1, is DAGVTQSPTHLIKTRGQQVTLRCSPISGHKSVSWYQQVLGQGPQFIFQYYEKEERGRGNFPDRFSARQFPNYSSELNVNALLLGDSALYLCASSSLGEGDAEAFFGQGTRLTVV.

In its sample, this clone was seen once. V and J are TRBV15 and TRBJ2-7; D may be TRBD1 (5 bases). Germline V gene data show CDR1 as LNHNV and CDR2 as YYDKDF (reference sequence). This CDR3 contains 14 residues. The germline V and J ends were trimmed by 0 bases and 3 bases, with 9 bases remaining between them. The CDR3 DNA reads TGTGCCACCAGCAGAGACTCTAGGGGCTACGAGCAGTACTTC. It yields the protein CATSRDSRGYEQYF.

The chain recombines TRBV18 with TRBJ2-5; 9 bases agree with TRBD2. Trimming cost V 3 bases and J 4 bases; bases outside gene matches: 6. The CDR3 runs 15 residues. Germline values: CDR1 KGHSH, CDR2 LQKENI. This CDR3 reads CASSPLGTSLETQYF. As DNA, the CDR3 is TGTGCCAGCTCACCGTTGGGGACTAGCTTAGAGACCCAGTACTTC.

The chain employs TRBV15 and TRBJ2-7; possibly TRBD1 for D (5 bases). V gave up 5 bases and J gave up 3 bases, with 14 bases separating them. CDR1 is LNHNV and CDR2 is YYDKDF in the germline V gene (reference sequence). The CDR3 has 14 amino acids. The CDR3 protein is CATSGRVGLYEQYF. For the CDR3, the DNA is TGTGCCACCAGCGGCAGGGTAGGGCTCTACGAGCAGTACTTC.

J is TRBJ2-5 and V is TRBV11-1; the D is unclear. Trimming left V 0 bases short and J 2 bases short, with 10 bases between. The germline V gene encodes CDR1 SGHAT and CDR2 FQDESV (reference sequence). The CDR3 is made up of 15 amino acids. This chain's CDR3 is CASSLAQAAQETQYF. The CDR3 DNA follows: TGTGCCAGCAGCTTAGCGCAGGCTGCACAAGAGACCCAGTACTTC.

The V and J genes are TRBV7-9 and TRBJ2-1, with 7 bases aligning to TRBD2. The CDR3 covers 16 residues. Germline V gives CDR1 SEHNR, CDR2 FQNEAQ (reference sequence). V lost 1 base to trimming and J lost 4 bases; unmatched junction nucleotides: 7. CDR3 in amino acids: CASSLGSGLLYNEQFF. In DNA form, the CDR3 reads TGTGCCAGCAGCTTAGGATCGGGACTACTTTACAATGAGCAGTTCTTC.

The genes are TRBV7-9 and TRBJ1-1, with D unclear. Germline V gives CDR1 SEHNR, CDR2 FQNEAQ (reference sequence). This CDR3 contains 14 residues. V lost 1 base, J lost 2 bases, and 8 bases lay in between. The CDR3 is CASSLGRGNTEAFF. The DNA for the CDR3 is TGTGCCAGCAGCTTAGGTCGGGGTAACACTGAAGCTTTCTTT.

CDR3 sequence: CASSPYGDSSGANVLTF. CDR3 nucleotide sequence: TGTGCCAGCTCACCGTACGGGGACAGCTCTGGGGCCAACGTCCTGACTTTC. The V gene is TRBV18, the J gene TRBJ2-6; 7 bases are shared with TRBD1. The J segment lost 0 bases and the V segment lost 3 bases, leaving 5 bases of the junction unmatched. CDR3 length equals 17 residues. Germline lookup yields CDR1 KGHSH and CDR2 LQKENI.

The table lists this clone with a count of one. The chain carries TRBV19 and TRBJ1-3, with D tentatively TRBD1 (6 bases). The CDR3 length is 13 residues. The V gene lost 7 bases and the J gene lost 4 bases, with 11 bases spanning the gap. From germline, CDR1 is LNHDA and CDR2 SQIVND (reference sequence). The CDR3 is CASNVDRGNTIYF. As DNA, the CDR3 is TGTGCCAGTAATGTCGACAGGGGAAACACCATATATTTT.

This clone was recorded once. The genes are TRBV7-6 and TRBJ2-5, with TRBD2 matching 10 bases. This CDR3 spans 15 amino acids. Per germline, CDR1 SGHVS and CDR2 FNYEAQ. V was clipped by 4 bases and J by 0 bases; unmatched bases: 2. The CDR3 spells CASSSGLAHQETQYF. As DNA, the CDR3 is TGTGCCAGCAGCTCGGGACTAGCGCACCAAGAGACCCAGTACTTC.

The chain carries TRBV6-5 and TRBJ2-5, with 7 bases that match TRBD1. The junction had 6 bases not matched to a gene; V was cut back by 0 bases and J by 5 bases. This CDR3 contains 15 residues. The germline V gene has CDR1 MNHEY and CDR2 SVGAGI. CDR3 residues: CASSYSGTVEETQYF. CDR3 bases: TGTGCCAGCAGTTACTCCGGGACAGTAGAGGAGACCCAGTACTTC.

The chain couples TRBV10-3 to TRBJ1-1, with a possible D match to TRBD1 (5 bases). Trimming took 6 bases from V and 1 from J, leaving 6 bases between them. Per the germline V gene, CDR1 is ENHRY and CDR2 is SYGVKD. The CDR3 totals 12 residues. The CDR3 bases are TGTGCCATCAGGGGGGGGAACACTGAAGCTTTCTTT. It specifies CAIRGGNTEAFF.

V and J are TRBV9 and TRBJ2-3, with D perhaps matching TRBD2 (6 bases). V dropped 5 bases and J dropped 1 base, with 14 bases sitting between them. Germline CDR1 and CDR2: SGDLS and YYNGEE. This CDR3 spans 15 amino acids. CDR3 protein: CASRPPGLGTDTQYF. As DNA, the CDR3 is TGTGCCAGCAGGCCTCCGGGACTCGGCACAGATACGCAGTATTTT. Supplemented by reference TRBV9 and TRBJ2-3, the full variable domain reads DSGVTQTPKHLITATGQRVTLRCSPRSGDLSVYWYQQSLDQGLQFLIQYYNGEERAKGNILERFSAQQFPDLHSELNLSSLELGDSALYFCASRPPGLGTDTQYFGPGTRLTVL.

This chain joins TRBV5-4 and TRBJ1-4; 8 nucleotides match TRBD1. This CDR3 region has 15 residues. The germline CDR1 and CDR2 sequences are SGHNT and YYREEE (reference sequence). Trimming at V came to 4 bases and at J to 5 bases, leaving 7 bases not matched to a gene. The DNA for the CDR3 is TGTGCCAGCAGCATCAAGACAGGGGAGAATGAAAAACTGTTTTTT. This gives the protein CASSIKTGENEKLFF.

This chain connects TRBV5-4 to TRBJ2-7; the match to TRBD1 covers 9 bases. CDR3 length: 14 amino acids. Germline V CDR1 and CDR2: SGHNT, YYREEE (reference sequence). The junction had 3 bases not matched to a gene; V was cut back by 4 bases and J by 1 base. The CDR3 spells CASSRTGESYEQYF. The CDR3 coding sequence is TGTGCCAGCAGCCGGACAGGGGAATCCTACGAGCAGTACTTC.

This chain connects TRBV7-3 to TRBJ2-5; TRBD1 might be the D (5 bases). Germline CDR1 is SGHTA and CDR2 is FQGTGA. V lost 5 bases and J lost 2, with 9 bases in between. The length of the CDR3 is 13 residues. The CDR3 DNA follows: TGTGCCAGCAGCCGCAGGGTTCAAGAGACCCAGTACTTC. This translates into CASSRRVQETQYF.

The chain recombines TRBV10-3 with TRBJ2-7, with TRBD1 as a possible D gene (7 bases). The V and J ends lost 4 bases and 1 base respectively, with 17 bases between them. The CDR3 spans 16 residues. The V gene's germline CDR1 is ENHRY and CDR2 SYGVKD. This chain's CDR3 is CAISGVTGAGSYEQYF. The CDR3 region has the DNA TGTGCCATCAGTGGGGTCACAGGGGCGGGATCCTACGAGCAGTACTTC.

This clone was seen only once. V usage is TRBV18 and J usage is TRBJ2-1; 9 nucleotides match TRBD1. Germline V gene lookup returns CDR1 KGHSH and CDR2 LQKENI. With V trimmed by 3 bases and J by 6 bases, 3 bases remained unmatched. This CDR3 is 14 amino acids long. CDR3 sequence reads: CASSPPGQGNEQFF. The CDR3 bases are TGTGCCAGCTCACCGCCGGGACAGGGCAATGAGCAGTTCTTC.